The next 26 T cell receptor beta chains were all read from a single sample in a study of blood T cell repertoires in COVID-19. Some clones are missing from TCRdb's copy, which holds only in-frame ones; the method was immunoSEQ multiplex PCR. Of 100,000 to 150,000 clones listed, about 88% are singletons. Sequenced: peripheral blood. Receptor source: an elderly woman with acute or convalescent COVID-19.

CDR3 bases: TGTGCCAGCAGTTTAACGGGAAAATCTGGCGGTTCACCCCTCCACTTT. Protein sequence: CASSLTGKSGGSPLHF. The chain carries TRBV28 and TRBJ1-6; D gene unclear. Germline V gene data show CDR1 as MDHEN and CDR2 as SYDVKM. V shed 2 bases and J shed 9 bases, with 17 bases lying between them. The CDR3 length is 16 residues.

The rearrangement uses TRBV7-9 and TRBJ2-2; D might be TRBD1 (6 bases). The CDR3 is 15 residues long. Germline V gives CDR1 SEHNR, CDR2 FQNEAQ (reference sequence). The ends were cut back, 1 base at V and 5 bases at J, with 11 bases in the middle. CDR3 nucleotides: TGTGCCAGCAGCTTAGTGACAGGCTCGACCGGGGAGCTGTTTTTT. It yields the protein CASSLVTGSTGELFF.

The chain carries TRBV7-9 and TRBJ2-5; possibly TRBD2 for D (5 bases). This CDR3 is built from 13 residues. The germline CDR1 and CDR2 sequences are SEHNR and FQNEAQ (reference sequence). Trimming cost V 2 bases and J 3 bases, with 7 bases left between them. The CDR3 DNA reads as TGTGCCAGCAGCTTATCGGAGGAAGAGACCCAGTACTTC. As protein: CASSLSEEETQYF.

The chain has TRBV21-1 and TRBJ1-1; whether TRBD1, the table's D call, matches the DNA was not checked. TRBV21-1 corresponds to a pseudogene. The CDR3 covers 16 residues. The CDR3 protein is CASSKVNRDANTEAFF. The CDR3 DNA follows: TGTGCCAGCAGCAAAGTAAACAGGGATGCGAACACTGAAGCTTTCTTT.

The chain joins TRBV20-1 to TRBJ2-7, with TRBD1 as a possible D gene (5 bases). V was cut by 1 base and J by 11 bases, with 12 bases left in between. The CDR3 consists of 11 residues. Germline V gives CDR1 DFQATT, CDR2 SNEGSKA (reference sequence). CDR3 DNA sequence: TGCAGTGCTAGAGGAGACAGATGGGAGTACTTC. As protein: CSARGDRWEYF.

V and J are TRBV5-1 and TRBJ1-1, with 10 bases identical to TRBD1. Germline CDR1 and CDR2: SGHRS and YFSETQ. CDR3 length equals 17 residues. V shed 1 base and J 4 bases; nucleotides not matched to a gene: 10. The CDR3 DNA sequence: TGCGCCAGCAGCTTGTATCCTGGGGGACAGGGGTCCACTGAAGCTTTCTTT. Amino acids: CASSLYPGGQGSTEAFF.

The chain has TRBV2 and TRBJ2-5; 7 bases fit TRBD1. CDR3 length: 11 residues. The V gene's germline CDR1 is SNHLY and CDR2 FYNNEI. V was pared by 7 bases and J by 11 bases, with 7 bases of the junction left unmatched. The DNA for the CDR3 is TGTGCCAGCAACCGGGACAGCGCTCAGTACTTC. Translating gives CASNRDSAQYF.

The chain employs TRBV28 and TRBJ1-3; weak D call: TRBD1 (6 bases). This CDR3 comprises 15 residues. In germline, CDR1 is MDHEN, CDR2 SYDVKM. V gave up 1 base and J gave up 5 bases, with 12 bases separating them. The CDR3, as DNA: TGTGCCAGCAGTTTATCGACAGGTATTCGAAACACCATATATTTT. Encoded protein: CASSLSTGIRNTIYF.

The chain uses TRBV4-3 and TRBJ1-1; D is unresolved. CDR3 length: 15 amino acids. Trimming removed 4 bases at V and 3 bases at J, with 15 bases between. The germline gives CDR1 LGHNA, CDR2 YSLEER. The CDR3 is CASSPTTGDYTEAFF. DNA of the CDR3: TGCGCCAGCAGCCCAACGACGGGAGATTACACTGAAGCTTTCTTT.

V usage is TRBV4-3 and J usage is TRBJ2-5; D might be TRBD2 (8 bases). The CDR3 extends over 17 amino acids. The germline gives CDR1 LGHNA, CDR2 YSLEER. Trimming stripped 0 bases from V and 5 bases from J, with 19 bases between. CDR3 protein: CASSQDGTVGGGETQYF. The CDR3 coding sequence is TGCGCCAGCAGCCAAGATGGGACAGTGGGCGGGGGGGAGACCCAGTACTTC.

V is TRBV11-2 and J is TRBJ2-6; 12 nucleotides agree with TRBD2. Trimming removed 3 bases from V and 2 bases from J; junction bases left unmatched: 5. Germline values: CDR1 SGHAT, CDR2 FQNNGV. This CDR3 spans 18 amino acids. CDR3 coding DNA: TGTGCCAGCAGCTTTTTACTAGCGGGAGGACCTGGGGCCAACGTCCTGACTTTC. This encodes CASSFLLAGGPGANVLTF.

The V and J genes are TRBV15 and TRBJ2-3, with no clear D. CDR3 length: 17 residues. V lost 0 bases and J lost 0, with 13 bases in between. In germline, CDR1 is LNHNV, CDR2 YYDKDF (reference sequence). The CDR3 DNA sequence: TGTGCCACCAGCAGAGACCGTCCCAGGCATAGCACAGATACGCAGTATTTT. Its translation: CATSRDRPRHSTDTQYF.

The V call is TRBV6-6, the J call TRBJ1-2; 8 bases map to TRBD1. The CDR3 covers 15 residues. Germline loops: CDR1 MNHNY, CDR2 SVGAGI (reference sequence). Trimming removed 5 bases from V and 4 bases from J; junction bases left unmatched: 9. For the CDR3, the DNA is TGTGCCAGCAGTCAGCGGACAGGGTCGGGCTATGGCTACACCTTC. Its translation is CASSQRTGSGYGYTF.

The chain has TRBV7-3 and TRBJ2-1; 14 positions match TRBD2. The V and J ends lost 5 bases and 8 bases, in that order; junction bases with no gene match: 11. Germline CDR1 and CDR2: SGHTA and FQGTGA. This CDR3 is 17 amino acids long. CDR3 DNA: TGTGCCAGCAGCCCAAGACTAGCGGGAGGGCAGGTGCATGAGCAGTTCTTC. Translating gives CASSPRLAGGQVHEQFF.

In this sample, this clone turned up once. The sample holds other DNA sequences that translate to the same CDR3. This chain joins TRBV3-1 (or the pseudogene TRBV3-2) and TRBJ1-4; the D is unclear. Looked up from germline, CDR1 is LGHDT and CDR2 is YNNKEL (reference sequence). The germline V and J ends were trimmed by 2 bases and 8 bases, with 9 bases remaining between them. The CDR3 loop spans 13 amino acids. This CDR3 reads CASSQRGGEKLFF. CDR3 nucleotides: TGTGCCAGCAGCCAACGCGGCGGGGAAAAACTGTTTTTT.

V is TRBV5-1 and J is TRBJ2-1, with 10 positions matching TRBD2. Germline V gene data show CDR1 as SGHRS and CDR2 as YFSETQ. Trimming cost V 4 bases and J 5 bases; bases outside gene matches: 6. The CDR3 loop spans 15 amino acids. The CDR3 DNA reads TGCGCCAGCAGCCCAACTAGCGGGATGAACAATGAGCAGTTCTTC. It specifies CASSPTSGMNNEQFF.

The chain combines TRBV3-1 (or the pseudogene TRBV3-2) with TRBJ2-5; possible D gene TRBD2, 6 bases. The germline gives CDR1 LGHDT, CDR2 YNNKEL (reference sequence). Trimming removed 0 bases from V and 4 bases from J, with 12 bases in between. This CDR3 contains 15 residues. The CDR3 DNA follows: TGTGCCAGCAGCCAAGATACGGCGGGGAGAGAGACCCAGTACTTC. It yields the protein CASSQDTAGRETQYF.

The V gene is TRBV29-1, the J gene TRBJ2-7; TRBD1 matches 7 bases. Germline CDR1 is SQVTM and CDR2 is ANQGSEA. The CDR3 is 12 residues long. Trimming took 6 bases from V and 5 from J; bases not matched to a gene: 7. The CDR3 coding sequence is TGCAGCGTGCAGACCGACAGGGACGAGCAGTACTTC. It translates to CSVQTDRDEQYF.

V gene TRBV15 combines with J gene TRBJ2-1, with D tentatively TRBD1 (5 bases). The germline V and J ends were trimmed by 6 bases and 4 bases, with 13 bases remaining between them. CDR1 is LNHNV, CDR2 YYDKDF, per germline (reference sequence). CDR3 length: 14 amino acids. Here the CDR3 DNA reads TGTGCCACCAGTTTAAGGGGCCAATACAATGAGCAGTTCTTC. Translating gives CATSLRGQYNEQFF.

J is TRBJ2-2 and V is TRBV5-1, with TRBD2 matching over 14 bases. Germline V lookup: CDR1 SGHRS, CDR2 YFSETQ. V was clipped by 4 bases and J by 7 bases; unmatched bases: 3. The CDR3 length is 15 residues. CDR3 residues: CASSRGLAGVGELFF. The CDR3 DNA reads TGCGCCAGCAGCCGGGGACTAGCGGGAGTCGGGGAGCTGTTTTTT.

The CDR3 DNA is TGCAGCGGGGGGGGCATGAACACTGAAGCTTTCTTT. It codes for CSGGGMNTEAFF. The V and J genes are TRBV29-1 and TRBJ1-1; a weak D match, TRBD1 (6 bases). Germline assignment: CDR1 SQVTM and CDR2 ANQGSEA. The V and J ends lost 7 bases and 0 bases respectively, with 9 bases between them. This CDR3 contains 12 residues.

In DNA form, the CDR3 reads TGTGCCAGCAGCTTGGGACAGGGGCGCCAAGAGACCCAGTACTTC. Amino acids: CASSLGQGRQETQYF. The rearrangement links TRBV7-8 to TRBJ2-5; the match to TRBD1 covers 10 bases. Germline assignment: CDR1 SGHVS and CDR2 FQNEAQ. The CDR3 covers 15 residues. V lost 3 bases to trimming and J lost 1 base; unmatched junction nucleotides: 2.

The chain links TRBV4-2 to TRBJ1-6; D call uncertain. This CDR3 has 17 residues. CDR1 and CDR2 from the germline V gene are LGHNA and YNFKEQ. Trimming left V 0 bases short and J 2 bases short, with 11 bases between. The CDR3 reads CASSQEGPGTYNSPLHF. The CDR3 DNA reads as TGTGCCAGCAGCCAAGAAGGCCCGGGTACCTATAATTCACCCCTCCACTTT.

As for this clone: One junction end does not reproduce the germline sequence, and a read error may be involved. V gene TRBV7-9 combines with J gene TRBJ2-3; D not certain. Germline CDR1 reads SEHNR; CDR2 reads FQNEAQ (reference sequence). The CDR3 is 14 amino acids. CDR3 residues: CASSLGRSRDTQYF. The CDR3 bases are TGTGCCAGCAGCCTTGGAAGGAGCAGAGATACGCAGTATTTT.

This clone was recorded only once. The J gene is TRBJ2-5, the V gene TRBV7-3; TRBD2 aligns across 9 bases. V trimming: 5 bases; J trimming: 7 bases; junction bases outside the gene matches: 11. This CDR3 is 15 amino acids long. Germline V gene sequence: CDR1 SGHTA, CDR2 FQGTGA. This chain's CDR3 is CASSPGTSSTWTQYF. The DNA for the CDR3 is TGTGCCAGCAGCCCAGGGACTAGCAGCACTTGGACCCAGTACTTC.

Here the CDR3 DNA reads TGCGCCAGCAGCCAAGATCATCAGGGGACTAATGAAAAACTGTTTTTT. As protein: CASSQDHQGTNEKLFF. The chain carries TRBV4-1 and TRBJ1-4; D is perhaps TRBD1 (6 bases). The V gene's germline CDR1 is MGHRA and CDR2 YSYEKL. The germline V and J ends were trimmed by 0 bases and 2 bases, with 10 bases remaining between them. The CDR3 is 16 residues long.